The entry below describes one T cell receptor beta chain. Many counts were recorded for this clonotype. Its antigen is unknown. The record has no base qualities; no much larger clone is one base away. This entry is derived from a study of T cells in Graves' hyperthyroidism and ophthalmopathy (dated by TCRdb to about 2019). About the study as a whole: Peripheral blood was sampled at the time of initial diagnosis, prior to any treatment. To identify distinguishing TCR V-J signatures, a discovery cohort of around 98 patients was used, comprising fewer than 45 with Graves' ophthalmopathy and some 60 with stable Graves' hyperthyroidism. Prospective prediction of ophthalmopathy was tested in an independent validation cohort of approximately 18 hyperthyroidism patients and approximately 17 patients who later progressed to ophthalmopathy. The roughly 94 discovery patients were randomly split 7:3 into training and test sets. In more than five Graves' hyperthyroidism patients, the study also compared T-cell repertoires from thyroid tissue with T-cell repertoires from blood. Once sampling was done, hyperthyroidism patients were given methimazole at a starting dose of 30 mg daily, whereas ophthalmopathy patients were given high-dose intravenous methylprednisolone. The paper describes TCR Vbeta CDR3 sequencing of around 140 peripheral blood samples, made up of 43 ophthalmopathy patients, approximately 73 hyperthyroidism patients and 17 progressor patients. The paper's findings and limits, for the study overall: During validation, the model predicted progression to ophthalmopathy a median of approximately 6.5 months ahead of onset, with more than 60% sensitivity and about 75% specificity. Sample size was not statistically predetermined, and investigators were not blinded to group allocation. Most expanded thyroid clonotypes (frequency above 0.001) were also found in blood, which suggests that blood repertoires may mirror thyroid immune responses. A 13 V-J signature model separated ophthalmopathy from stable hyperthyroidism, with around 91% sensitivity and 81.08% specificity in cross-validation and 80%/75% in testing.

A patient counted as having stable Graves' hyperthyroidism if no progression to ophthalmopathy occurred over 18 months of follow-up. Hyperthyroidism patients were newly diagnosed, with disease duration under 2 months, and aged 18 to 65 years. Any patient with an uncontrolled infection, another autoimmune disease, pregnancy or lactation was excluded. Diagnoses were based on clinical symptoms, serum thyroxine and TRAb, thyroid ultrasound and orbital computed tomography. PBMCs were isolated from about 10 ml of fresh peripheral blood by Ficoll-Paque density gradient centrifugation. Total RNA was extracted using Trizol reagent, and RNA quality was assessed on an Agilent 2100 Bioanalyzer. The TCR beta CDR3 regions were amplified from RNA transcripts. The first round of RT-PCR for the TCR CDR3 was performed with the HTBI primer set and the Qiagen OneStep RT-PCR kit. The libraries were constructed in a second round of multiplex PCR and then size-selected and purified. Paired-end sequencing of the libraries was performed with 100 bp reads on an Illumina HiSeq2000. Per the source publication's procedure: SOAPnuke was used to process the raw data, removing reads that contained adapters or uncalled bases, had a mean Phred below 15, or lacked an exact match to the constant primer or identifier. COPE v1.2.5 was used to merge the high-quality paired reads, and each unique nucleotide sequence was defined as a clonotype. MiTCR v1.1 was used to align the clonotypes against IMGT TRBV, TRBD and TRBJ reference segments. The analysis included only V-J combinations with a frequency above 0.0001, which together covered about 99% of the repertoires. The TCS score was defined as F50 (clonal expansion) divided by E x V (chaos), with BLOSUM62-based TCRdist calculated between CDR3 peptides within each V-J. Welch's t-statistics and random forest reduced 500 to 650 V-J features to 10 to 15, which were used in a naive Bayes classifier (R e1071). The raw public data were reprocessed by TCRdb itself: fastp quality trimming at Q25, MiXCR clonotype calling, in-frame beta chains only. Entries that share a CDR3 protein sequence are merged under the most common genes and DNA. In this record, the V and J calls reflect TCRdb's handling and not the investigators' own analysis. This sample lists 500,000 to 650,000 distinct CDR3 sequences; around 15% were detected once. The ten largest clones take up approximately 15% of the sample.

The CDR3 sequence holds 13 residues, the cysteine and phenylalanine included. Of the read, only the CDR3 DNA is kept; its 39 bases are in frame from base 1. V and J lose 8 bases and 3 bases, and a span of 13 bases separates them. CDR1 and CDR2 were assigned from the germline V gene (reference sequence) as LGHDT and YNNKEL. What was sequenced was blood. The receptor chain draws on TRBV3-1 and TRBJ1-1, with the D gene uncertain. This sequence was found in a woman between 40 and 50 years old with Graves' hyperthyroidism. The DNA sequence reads TGTGCCAGCCAATTAGACGGCTACACTGAAGCTTTCTTT. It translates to CASQLDGYTEAFF.